The 5 T cell receptor beta chains given below trace back to one sample, sequenced in a study of OX40 agonist ivuxolimab in advanced cancers. Sequenced by immunoSEQ multiplex PCR; TCRdb stores in-frame clones only, minus some. The repertoire holds about 64,000 clones, with about 85% as singletons. This specimen was CD4+ or CD8+ T cells sorted from blood, taken in a trial of the OX40 agonist ivuxolimab. The receptors come from an adult with an advanced solid tumor such as melanoma, head and neck, liver or kidney cancer.

The J gene is TRBJ2-2, the V gene TRBV7-3; the D is unclear. CDR1 and CDR2 (germline): SGHTA, FQGTGA. Trimming left V 3 bases short and J 2 bases short, with 7 bases between. The CDR3 covers 14 residues. The CDR3 DNA reads as TGTGCCAGCAGCTTTAACGGAAACACCGGGGAGCTGTTTTTT. Its protein product is CASSFNGNTGELFF.

With regard to this clone: This sample also contains other DNA sequences that code for the same CDR3. The chain has TRBV18 and TRBJ1-2; D is unresolved. The CDR3 consists of 13 residues. Trimming took off 3 bases at V and 5 bases at J, with 10 bases between the two ends. Germline lookup yields CDR1 KGHSH and CDR2 LQKENI. The CDR3 here is CASSPDGAYGYTF. CDR3 DNA: TGTGCCAGCTCACCTGACGGAGCTTATGGCTACACCTTC. Complete variable domain (other parts from reference TRBV18 and TRBJ1-2): NAGVMQNPRHLVRRRGQEARLRCSPMKGHSHVYWYRQLPEEGLKFMVYLQKENIIDESGMPKERFSAEFPKEGPSILRIQQVVRGDSAAYFCASSPDGAYGYTFGSGTRLTVV.

This clone was picked up a small number of times. The rearrangement links TRBV2 to TRBJ1-5; D may be TRBD1 (5 bases). The CDR3 runs 13 residues. CDR1 SNHLY and CDR2 FYNNEI come from the germline V gene. V lost 8 bases, J lost 7 bases, and 15 bases lay in between. CDR3 in amino acids: CASCRGRRQPQHF. CDR3 nucleotide sequence: TGTGCCAGCTGCCGGGGGAGGAGACAGCCCCAGCATTTT.

This chain links TRBV7-9 with TRBJ1-2; 7 bases fit TRBD1. The V gene end was trimmed by 7 bases and the J gene end by 6 bases; junction bases not matched to a gene: 5. Germline assignment: CDR1 SEHNR and CDR2 FQNEAQ (reference sequence). The CDR3 runs to 12 residues. In DNA form, the CDR3 reads TGTGCCAGCACATCAGGGGGAGATGGCTACACCTTC. Protein product: CASTSGGDGYTF. Full variable domain (outside the CDR3, taken from reference TRBV7-9 and TRBJ1-2): DTGVSQNPRHKITKRGQNVTFRCDPISEHNRLYWYRQTLGQGPEFLTYFQNEAQLEKSRLLSDRFSAERPKGSFSTLEIQRTEQGDSAMYLCASTSGGDGYTFGSGTRLTVV.

This rearrangement joins TRBV11-2 to TRBJ1-2; D perhaps matches TRBD1 (5 bases). CDR3 length: 12 amino acids. Germline loops: CDR1 SGHAT, CDR2 FQNNGV. With 5 bases removed from V and 8 bases from J, the gap between germline ends came to 12 bases. CDR3 sequence: CASSQDGDGYTF. For the CDR3, the DNA is TGTGCCAGCAGCCAAGATGGGGACGGCTACACCTTC. The full variable domain, rest sourced from reference TRBV11-2 and TRBJ1-2, is EAGVAQSPRYKIIEKRQSVAFWCNPISGHATLYWYQQILGQGPKLLIQFQNNGVVDDSQLPKDRFSAERLKGVDSTLKIQPAKLEDSAVYLCASSQDGDGYTFGSGTRLTVV.